Each of the 5 T cell receptor beta chains below was sequenced from the same sample in a study of T cells after yellow fever vaccination. TCRdb reanalysed the 5' RACE reads using MiXCR and keeps one entry per CDR3 protein. This table has about 300,000 distinct CDR3 sequences, around 9.3% appearing once. Specimen: CD4+ T cells sorted from PBMCs, collected 5 days after the yellow fever booster vaccination. These TCRs come from a man aged 18 to 29 who received the YFV17D yellow fever vaccine.

This clonotype has more than one count but fewer than ten. The V gene is TRBV7-2, the J gene TRBJ2-2; D gene ambiguous. This CDR3 is 15 amino acids long. Deletions cut 1 base from V and 2 bases from J, with 8 bases between. The germline V gene has CDR1 SGHTA and CDR2 FQGNSA. CDR3 region: CASSLDHRNTGELFF. The CDR3 DNA reads as TGTGCCAGCAGCTTAGATCACAGAAACACCGGGGAGCTGTTTTTT.

This clonotype was seen more than once but under ten times. The rearrangement joins TRBV20-1 to TRBJ2-1, with 15 bases matching TRBD2. V shed 3 bases and J 11 bases; nucleotides not matched to a gene: 5. The germline CDR1 and CDR2 sequences are DFQATT and SNEGSKA (reference sequence). This CDR3 comprises 14 residues. In nucleotides, the CDR3 is TGCAGTGCTAGCTTGGGACTAGCGGGGGGACAGCAGTTCTTC. Amino acid sequence: CSASLGLAGGQQFF.

This clonotype came up a few times. The CDR3: CASTMGGAGPAGELFF. The CDR3 DNA sequence: TGTGCCAGCACCATGGGAGGTGCGGGTCCGGCCGGGGAGCTGTTTTTT. The rearrangement joins TRBV7-3 to TRBJ2-2; weak D call: TRBD2 (6 bases). Germline V gene lookup returns CDR1 SGHTA and CDR2 FQGTGA. The CDR3 spans 16 residues. V shed 7 bases and J shed 6 bases, with 21 bases lying between them.

In its sample, this clonotype was seen a few times. This chain joins TRBV4-3 and TRBJ1-5, with D perhaps TRBD1 (5 bases). V was trimmed by 0 bases and J by 6 bases, leaving 15 bases between them. This CDR3 contains 16 residues. Germline values: CDR1 LGHNA, CDR2 YSLEER. Here the CDR3 reads CASSQDERVGVQPQHF. Written as DNA, the CDR3 is TGCGCCAGCAGCCAAGATGAGAGGGTGGGGGTTCAGCCCCAGCATTTT.

This chain joins TRBV4-3 and TRBJ1-1; 9 positions agree with TRBD1. The CDR3 is 15 residues long. V lost 5 bases, J lost 6 bases, and 10 bases stayed unmatched. Germline CDR1 and CDR2: LGHNA and YSLEER. The CDR3 bases are TGCGCCAGCAGCTTTCGGACAGGGGCGATGGCTGAAGCTTTCTTT. Translated: CASSFRTGAMAEAFF.